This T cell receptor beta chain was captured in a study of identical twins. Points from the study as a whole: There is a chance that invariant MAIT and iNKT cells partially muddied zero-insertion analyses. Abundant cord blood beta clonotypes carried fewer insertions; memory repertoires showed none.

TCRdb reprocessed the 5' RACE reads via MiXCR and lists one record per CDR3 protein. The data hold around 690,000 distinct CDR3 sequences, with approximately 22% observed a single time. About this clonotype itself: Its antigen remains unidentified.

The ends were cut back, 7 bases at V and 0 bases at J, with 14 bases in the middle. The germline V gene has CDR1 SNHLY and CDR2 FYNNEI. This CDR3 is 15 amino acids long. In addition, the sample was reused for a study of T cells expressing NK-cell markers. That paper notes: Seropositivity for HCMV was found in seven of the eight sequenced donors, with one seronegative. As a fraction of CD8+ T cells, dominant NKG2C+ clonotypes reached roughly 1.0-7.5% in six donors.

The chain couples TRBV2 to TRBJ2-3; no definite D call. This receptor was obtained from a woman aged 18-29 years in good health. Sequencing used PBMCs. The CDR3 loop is CASTPDWESTDTQYF. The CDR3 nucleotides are TGTGCCAGCACCCCAGACTGGGAAAGCACAGATACGCAGTATTTT.